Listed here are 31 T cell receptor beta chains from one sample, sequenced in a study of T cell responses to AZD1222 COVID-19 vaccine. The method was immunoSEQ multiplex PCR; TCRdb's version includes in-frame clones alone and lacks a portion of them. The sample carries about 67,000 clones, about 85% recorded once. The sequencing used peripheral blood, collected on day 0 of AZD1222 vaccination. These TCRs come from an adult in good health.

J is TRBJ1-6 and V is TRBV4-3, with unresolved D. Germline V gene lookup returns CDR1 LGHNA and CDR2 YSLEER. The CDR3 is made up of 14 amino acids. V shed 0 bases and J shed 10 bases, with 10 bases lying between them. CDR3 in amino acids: CASSQEGIRSPLHF. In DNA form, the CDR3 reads TGCGCCAGCAGCCAAGAGGGCATTAGATCACCCCTCCACTTT.

CDR3 sequence (DNA): TGTGCCAGCACCCCAGCCCGTCTGGGGGAGCAGTACTTC. This encodes CASTPARLGEQYF. This sequence joins TRBV6-2 or TRBV6-3 and TRBJ2-7, with D uncertain. The CDR3 sequence is 13 residues long. Germline lookup yields CDR1 MNHEY and CDR2 SVGEGT. The ends were cut back, 7 bases at V and 7 bases at J, with 17 bases in the middle.

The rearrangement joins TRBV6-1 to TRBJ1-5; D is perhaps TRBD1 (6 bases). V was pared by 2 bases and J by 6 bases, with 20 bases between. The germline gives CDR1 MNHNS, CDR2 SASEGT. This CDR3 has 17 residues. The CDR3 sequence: CASSEMWQGRNSQPQHF. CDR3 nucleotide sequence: TGTGCCAGCAGTGAAATGTGGCAGGGGAGGAACTCTCAGCCCCAGCATTTT.

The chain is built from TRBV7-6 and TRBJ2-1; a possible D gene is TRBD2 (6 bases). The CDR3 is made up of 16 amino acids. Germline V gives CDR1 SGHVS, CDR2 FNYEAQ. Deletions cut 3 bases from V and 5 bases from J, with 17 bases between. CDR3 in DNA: TGTGCCAGCAGCTTGCTCGGGAGTATGAGTAACAATGAGCAGTTCTTC. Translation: CASSLLGSMSNNEQFF.

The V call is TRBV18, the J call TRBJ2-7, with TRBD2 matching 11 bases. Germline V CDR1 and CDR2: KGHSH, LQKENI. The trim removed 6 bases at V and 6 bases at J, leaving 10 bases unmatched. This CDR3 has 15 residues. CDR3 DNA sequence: TGTGCCAGCTCCTCCGGGACTAGCGGCTTTTCCGAGCAGTACTTC. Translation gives CASSSGTSGFSEQYF.

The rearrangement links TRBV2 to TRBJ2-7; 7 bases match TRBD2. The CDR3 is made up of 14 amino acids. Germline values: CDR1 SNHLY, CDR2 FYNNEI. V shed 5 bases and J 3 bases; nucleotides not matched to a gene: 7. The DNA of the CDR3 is TGTGCCAGCAGTCCTCGGGACTATCGCTACGAGCAGTACTTC. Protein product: CASSPRDYRYEQYF.

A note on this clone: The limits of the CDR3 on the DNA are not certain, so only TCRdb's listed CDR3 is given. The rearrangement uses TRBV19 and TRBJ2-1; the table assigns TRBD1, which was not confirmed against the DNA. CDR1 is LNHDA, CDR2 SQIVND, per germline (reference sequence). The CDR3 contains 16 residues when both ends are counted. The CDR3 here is CASSIAGGDFGNEQFF.

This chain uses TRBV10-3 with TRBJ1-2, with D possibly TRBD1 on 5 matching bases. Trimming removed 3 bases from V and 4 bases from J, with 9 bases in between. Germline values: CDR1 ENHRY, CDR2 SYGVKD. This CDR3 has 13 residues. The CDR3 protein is CAISEVDSYGYTF. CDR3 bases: TGTGCCATCAGTGAAGTCGACAGCTATGGCTACACCTTC.

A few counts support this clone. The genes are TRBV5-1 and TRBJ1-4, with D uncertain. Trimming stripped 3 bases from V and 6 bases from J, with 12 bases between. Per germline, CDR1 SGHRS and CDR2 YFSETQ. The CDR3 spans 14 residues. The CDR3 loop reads CASSSGRADEKLFF. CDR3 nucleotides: TGCGCCAGCAGCTCTGGAAGAGCTGATGAAAAACTGTTTTTT.

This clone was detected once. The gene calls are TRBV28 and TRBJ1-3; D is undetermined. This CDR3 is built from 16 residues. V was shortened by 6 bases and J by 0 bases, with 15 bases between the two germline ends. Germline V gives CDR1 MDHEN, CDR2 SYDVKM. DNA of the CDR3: TGTGCCAGCAGCCCTAAAGGAGACCCCTCTGGAAACACCATATATTTT. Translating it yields CASSPKGDPSGNTIYF.

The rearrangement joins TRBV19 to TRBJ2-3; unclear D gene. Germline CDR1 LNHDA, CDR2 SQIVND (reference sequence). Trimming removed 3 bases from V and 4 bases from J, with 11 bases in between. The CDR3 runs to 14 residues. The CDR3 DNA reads TGTGCCAGTAGTATGGTAATTTCCCCAGATACGCAGTATTTT. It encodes CASSMVISPDTQYF.

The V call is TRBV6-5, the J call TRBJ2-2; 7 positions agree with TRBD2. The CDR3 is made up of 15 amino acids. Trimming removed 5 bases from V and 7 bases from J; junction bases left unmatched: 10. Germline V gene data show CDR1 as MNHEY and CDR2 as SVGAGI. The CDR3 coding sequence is TGTGCCAGCAGTAGCCAGCGGGGCCGGGGCGGGGAGCTGTTTTTT. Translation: CASSSQRGRGGELFF.

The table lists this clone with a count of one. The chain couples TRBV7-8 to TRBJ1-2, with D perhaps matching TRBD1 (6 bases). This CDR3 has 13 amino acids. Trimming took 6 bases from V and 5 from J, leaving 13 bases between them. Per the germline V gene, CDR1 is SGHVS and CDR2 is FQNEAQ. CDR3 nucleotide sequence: TGTGCCAGCAGACTCGGACAGTCTTATGGCTACACCTTC. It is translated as CASRLGQSYGYTF.

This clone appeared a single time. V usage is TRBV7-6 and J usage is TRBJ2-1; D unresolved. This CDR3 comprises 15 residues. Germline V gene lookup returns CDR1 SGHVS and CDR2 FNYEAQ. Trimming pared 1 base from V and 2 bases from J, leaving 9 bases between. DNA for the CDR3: TGTGCCAGCAGCTTAGGCACTGGGACCTACAATGAGCAGTTCTTC. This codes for CASSLGTGTYNEQFF.

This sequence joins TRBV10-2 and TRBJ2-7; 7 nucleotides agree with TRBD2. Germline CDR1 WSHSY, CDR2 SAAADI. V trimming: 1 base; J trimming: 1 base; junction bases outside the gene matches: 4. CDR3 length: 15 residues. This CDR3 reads CASSEFGEGSYEQYF. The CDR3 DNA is TGCGCCAGCAGTGAGTTCGGGGAGGGGTCCTACGAGCAGTACTTC.

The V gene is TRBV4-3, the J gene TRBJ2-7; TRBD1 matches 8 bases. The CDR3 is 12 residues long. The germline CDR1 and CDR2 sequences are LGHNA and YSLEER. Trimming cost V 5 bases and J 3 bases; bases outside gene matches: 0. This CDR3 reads CASSDRGYEQYF. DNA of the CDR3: TGCGCCAGCAGCGACAGGGGCTACGAGCAGTACTTC.

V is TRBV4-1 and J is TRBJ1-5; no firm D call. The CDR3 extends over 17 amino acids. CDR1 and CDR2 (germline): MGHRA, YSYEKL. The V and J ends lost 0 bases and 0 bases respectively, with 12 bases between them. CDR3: CASSQEGFVGSNQPQHF. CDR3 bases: TGCGCCAGCAGCCAAGAGGGGTTTGTAGGTAGCAATCAGCCCCAGCATTTT.

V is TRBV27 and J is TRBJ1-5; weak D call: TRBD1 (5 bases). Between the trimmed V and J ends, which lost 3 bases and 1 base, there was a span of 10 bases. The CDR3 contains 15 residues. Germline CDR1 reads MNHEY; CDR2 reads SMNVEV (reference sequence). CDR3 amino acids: CASSFAGRSNQPQHF. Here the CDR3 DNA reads TGTGCCAGCAGTTTCGCAGGGAGGAGCAATCAGCCCCAGCATTTT.

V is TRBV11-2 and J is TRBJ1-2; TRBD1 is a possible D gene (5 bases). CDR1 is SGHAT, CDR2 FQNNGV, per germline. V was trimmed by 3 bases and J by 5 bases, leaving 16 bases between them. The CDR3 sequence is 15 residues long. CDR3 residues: CASSFNPTVKYGYTF. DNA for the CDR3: TGTGCCAGCAGCTTCAACCCGACAGTAAAATATGGCTACACCTTC.

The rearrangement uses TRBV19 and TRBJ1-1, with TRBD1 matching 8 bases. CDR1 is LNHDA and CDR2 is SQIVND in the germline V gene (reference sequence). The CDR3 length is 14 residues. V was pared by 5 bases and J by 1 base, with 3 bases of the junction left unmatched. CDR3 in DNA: TGTGCCAGTAGTCCGACAGGGGCGAACACTGAAGCTTTCTTT. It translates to CASSPTGANTEAFF.

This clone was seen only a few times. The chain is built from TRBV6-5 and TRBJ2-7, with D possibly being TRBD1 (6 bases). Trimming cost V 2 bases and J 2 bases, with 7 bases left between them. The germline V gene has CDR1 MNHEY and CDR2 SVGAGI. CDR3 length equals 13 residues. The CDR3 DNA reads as TGTGCCAGCAGTTACGGGACAACCTACGAGCAGTACTTC. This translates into CASSYGTTYEQYF.

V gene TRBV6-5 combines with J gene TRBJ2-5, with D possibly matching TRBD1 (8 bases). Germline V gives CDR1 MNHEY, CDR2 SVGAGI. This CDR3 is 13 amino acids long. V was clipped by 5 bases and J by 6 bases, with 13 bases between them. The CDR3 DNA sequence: TGTGCCAGCAGTCAACAGGGGGGGCAGACCCAGTACTTC. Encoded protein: CASSQQGGQTQYF.

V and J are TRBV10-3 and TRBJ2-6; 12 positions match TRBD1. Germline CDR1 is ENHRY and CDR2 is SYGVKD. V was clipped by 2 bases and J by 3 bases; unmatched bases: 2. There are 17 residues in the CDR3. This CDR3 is CAISEGTGGYGANVLTF. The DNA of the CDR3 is TGTGCCATCAGTGAGGGGACAGGGGGCTATGGGGCCAACGTCCTGACTTTC.

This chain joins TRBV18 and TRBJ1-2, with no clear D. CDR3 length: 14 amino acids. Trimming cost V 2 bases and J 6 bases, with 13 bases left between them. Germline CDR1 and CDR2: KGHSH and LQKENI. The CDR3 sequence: CASSPGLSANGYTF. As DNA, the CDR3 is TGTGCCAGCTCACCAGGGCTTTCGGCTAATGGCTACACCTTC.

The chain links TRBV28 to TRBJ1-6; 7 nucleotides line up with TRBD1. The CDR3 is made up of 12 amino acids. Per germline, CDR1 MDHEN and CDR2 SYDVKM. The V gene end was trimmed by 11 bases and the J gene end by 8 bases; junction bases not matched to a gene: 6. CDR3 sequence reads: CAADRADSPLHF. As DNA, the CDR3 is TGTGCCGCAGACAGGGCGGATTCACCCCTCCACTTT.

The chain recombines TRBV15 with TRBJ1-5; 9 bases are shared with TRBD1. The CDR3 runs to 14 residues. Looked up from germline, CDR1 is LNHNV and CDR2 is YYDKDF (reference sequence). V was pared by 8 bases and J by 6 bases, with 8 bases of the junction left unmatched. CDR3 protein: CATQGGTGSQPQHF. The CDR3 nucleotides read TGTGCCACCCAGGGCGGGACAGGGAGTCAGCCCCAGCATTTT. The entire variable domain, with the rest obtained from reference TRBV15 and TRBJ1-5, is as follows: DAMVIQNPRYQVTQFGKPVTLSCSQTLNHNVMYWYQQKSSQAPKLLFHYYDKDFNNEADTPDNFQSRRPNTSFCFLDIRSPGLGDTAMYLCATQGGTGSQPQHFGDGTRLSIL.

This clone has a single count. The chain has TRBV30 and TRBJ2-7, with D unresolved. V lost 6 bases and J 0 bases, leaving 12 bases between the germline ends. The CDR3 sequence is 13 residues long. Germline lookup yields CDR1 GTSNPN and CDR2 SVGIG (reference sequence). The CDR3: CACQKEVSYEQYF. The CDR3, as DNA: TGTGCCTGTCAGAAAGAAGTCTCCTACGAGCAGTACTTC.

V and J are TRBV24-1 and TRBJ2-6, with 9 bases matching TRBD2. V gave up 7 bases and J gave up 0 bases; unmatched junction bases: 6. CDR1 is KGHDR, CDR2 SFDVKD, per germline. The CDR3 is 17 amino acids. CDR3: CATRGGLAVSGANVLTF. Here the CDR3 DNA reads TGTGCCACCAGGGGGGGACTAGCAGTCTCTGGGGCCAACGTCCTGACTTTC.

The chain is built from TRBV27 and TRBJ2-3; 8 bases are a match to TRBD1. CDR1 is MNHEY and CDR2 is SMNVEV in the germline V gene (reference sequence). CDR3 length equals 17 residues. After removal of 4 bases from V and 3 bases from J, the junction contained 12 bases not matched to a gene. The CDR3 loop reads CASSSNPEQGATDTQYF. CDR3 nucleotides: TGTGCCAGCAGTTCCAACCCCGAGCAGGGGGCTACAGATACGCAGTATTTT.

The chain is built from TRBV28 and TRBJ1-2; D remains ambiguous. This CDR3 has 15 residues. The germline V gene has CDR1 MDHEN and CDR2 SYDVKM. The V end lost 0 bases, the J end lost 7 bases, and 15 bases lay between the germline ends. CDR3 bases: TGTGCCAGCAGTTTATGGGACTTAACTGGTGGTGGCTACACCTTC. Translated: CASSLWDLTGGGYTF.

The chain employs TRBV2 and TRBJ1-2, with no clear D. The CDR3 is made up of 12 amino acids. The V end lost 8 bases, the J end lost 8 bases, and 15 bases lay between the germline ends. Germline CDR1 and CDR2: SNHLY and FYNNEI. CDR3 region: CASLVRPKGYTF. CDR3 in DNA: TGTGCCAGCTTAGTACGTCCTAAGGGCTACACCTTC.